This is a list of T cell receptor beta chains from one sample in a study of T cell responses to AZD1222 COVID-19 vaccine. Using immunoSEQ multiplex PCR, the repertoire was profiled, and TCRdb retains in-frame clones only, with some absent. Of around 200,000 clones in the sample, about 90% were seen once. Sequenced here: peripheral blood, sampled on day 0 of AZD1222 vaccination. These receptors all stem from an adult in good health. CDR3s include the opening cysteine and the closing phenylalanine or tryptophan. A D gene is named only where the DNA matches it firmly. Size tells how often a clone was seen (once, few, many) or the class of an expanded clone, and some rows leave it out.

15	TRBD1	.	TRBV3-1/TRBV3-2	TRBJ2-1	TGTGCCAGCAGCCAACGACCGACAGGGGGCAATGAGCAGTTCTTC	CASSQRPTGGNEQFF
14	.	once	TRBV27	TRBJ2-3	TGTGCCAGCAGTTTAACCAGGGAGACAGATACGCAGTATTTT	CASSLTRETDTQYF
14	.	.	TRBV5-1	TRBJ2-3	TGCGCCAGCAGCTCAATGGGGGCTACAGATACGCAGTATTTT	CASSSMGATDTQYF
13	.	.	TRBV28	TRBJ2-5	TGTGCCAGCAGTTTAGGGGTAGGAGAGACCCAGTACTTC	CASSLGVGETQYF
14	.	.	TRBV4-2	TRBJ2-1	TGTGCCAGCAGCCAAGGCCCCCAGCCCAATGAGCAGTTCTTC	CASSQGPQPNEQFF
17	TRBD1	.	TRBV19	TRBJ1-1	TGTGCCAGTACCTACAGGGGGGCGACTAGCGCGGTCACTGAAGCTTTCTTT	CASTYRGATSAVTEAFF
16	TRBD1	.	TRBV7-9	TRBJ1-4	TGTGCCAGCAGCTTAGGAGGGGACAGGGTGTTTGAAAAACTGTTTTTT	CASSLGGDRVFEKLFF
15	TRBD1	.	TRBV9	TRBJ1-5	TGTGCCAGCAGCGTAGGGGGACAGTACAATCAGCCCCAGCATTTT	CASSVGGQYNQPQHF
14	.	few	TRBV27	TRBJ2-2	TGTGCCAGCAATTTCGCGGGGGCGAGCGGGGAGCTGTTTTTT	CASNFAGASGELFF
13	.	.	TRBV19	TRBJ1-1	TGTGCCAGTAGTAAGATACTGAACACTGAAGCTTTCTTT	CASSKILNTEAFF